The 3 T cell receptor beta chains reported below all come from one sample, sequenced in a study of blood T cell repertoires in COVID-19 (dated by TCRdb to between 2020 and 2021). Library prep was done by the immunoSEQ multiplex PCR assay. What TCRdb holds here is the immuneACCESS table cut down to in-frame rearrangements. Part of the clones is not present; checked against another copy, under half of the missing clones reflect an unresolved V gene, and the others are unexplained. Counted in this sample were more than 250,000 clones; almost 85% of them appeared once. The ten most abundant clones make up approximately 5.1% of the sample. The sample was peripheral blood. The receptors here all came from a middle-aged man with active or convalescent COVID-19.

This sequence joins TRBV30 and TRBJ2-7; 8 bases agree with TRBD2. The junction had 11 bases not matched to a gene; V was cut back by 1 base and J by 0 bases. The CDR3 is 17 amino acids. Germline CDR1 reads GTSNPN; CDR2 reads SVGIG (reference sequence). CDR3 DNA: TGTGCCTGGAGTGGCATTACTAGCGGAGGGAGCTCCTACGAGCAGTACTTC. This gives the protein CAWSGITSGGSSYEQYF.

The V gene is TRBV4-2, the J gene TRBJ2-3, with a tentative D call TRBD1 (6 bases). The V end was cut by 0 bases, the J end by 5 bases, with 21 bases between. Per the germline V gene, CDR1 is LGHNA and CDR2 is YNFKEQ. The CDR3 covers 18 residues. This CDR3 is CASSQDFRQGWLRDTQYF. CDR3 DNA: TGTGCCAGCAGCCAAGACTTCAGGCAGGGGTGGTTGAGAGATACGCAGTATTTT.

J is TRBJ2-1 and V is TRBV29-1; the D gene is possibly TRBD1 (5 bases). Germline-derived CDR1 and CDR2 are SQVTM and ANQGSEA. The V end was cut by 6 bases, the J end by 1 base, with 13 bases between. The CDR3 is 14 amino acids. Here the CDR3 reads CSVKDISSYNEQFF. The CDR3, as DNA: TGCAGCGTAAAGGACATTTCTTCCTACAATGAGCAGTTCTTC.